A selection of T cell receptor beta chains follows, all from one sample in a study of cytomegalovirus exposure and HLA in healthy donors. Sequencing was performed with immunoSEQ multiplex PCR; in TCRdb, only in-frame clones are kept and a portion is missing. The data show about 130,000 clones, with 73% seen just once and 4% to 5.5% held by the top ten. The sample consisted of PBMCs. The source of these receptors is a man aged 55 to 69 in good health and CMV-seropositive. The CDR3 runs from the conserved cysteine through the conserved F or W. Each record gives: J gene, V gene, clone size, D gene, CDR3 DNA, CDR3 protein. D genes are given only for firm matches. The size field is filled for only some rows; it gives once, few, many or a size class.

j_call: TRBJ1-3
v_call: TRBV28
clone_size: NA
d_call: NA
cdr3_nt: TGTGCCAGCAGTTTATTGACAGGCTTTCTCTCTGGAAACACCATATATTTT
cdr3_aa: CASSLLTGFLSGNTIYF

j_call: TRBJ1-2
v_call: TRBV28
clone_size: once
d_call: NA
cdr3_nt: TGTGCCAGCAGAGCGAGTGGCTACACCTTC
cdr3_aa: CASRASGYTF

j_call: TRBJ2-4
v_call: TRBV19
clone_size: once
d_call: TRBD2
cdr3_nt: TGTGCCAGTAGCCCTAGGGGGGCGCGGGGGGAGGGCATTCAGTACTTC
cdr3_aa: CASSPRGARGEGIQYF

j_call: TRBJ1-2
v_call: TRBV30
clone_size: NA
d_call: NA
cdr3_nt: TGTGCCTGGAGGGGGGGTAGGGGCTACACCTTC
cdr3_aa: CAWRGGRGYTF

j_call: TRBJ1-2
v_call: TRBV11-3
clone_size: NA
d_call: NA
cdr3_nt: TGTGCCAGCAGCGGAACAGGGAACTATGGCTACACCTTC
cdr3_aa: CASSGTGNYGYTF

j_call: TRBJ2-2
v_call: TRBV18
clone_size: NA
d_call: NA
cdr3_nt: TGTGCCAGCTCACCACGAGGGAGACCGAACACCGGGGAGCTGTTTTTT
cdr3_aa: CASSPRGRPNTGELFF

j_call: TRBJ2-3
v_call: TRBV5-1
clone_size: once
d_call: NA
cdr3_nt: TGCGCCAGCAGCTTGGAAGCACAGAACACAGATACGCAGTATTTT
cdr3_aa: CASSLEAQNTDTQYF

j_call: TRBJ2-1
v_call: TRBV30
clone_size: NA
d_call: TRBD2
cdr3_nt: TGTGCCTGGGAAAAGGGACTAGCCTCCAATGAGCAGTTCTTC
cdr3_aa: CAWEKGLASNEQFF

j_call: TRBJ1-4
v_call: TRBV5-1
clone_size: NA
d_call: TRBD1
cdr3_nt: TGCGCCAGCAGCCAGGGACAGAATGAAAAACTGTTTTTT
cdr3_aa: CASSQGQNEKLFF

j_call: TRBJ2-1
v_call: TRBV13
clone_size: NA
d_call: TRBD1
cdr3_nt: TGTGCCAGCAGCCTGCGACAGGGTGTAGATGAGCAGTTCTTC
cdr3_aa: CASSLRQGVDEQFF

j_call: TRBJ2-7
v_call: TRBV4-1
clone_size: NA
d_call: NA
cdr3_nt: TGCGCCAGCAGCCTCGGAGGTCAGGGGTTTGGCGAGCAGTACTTC
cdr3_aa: CASSLGGQGFGEQYF

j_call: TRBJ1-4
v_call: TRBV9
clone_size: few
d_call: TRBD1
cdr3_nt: TGTGCCAGCAGCGCCTTACAGGGGAATAATGAAAAACTGTTTTTT
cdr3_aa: CASSALQGNNEKLFF

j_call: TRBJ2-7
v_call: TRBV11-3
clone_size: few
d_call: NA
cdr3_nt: TGTGCCAGCAGCTCTGGGCCCTCCTACGAGCAGTACTTC
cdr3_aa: CASSSGPSYEQYF

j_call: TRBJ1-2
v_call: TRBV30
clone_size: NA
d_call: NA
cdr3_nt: TGTGCCTGGAGTGGGGGCGCAGGGCGGTATGGCTACACCTTC
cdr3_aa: CAWSGGAGRYGYTF